The following is a T cell receptor (beta chain) sequence with its context. V lost 1 base and J lost 1, with 10 bases in between. Germline CDR1 reads LGHNT; CDR2 reads FRNRAP. The CDR3 has 16 residues. CDR3 and TCR beta VDJ profiling relied on genomic DNA as the template. TCRdb used MiXCR to reprocess the reads, holding one entry per CDR3 protein. The data contain about 43,000 distinct CDR3 sequences, approximately 57% of them singletons. This entry comes from a study of CD8+CD57+ T cells in acquired aplastic anemia. Flow cytometry had shown expanded CD8+CD57+ cells in the patients chosen for sequencing.

The specimen sequenced was sorted CD4+, CD8+, or CD8+CD57+ T cells (not recorded which) from PBMCs. The chain links TRBV12-5 to TRBJ2-2, with a possible D match to TRBD1 (8 bases). The TCR originated in a human donor with aplastic anemia. The CDR3, as DNA: TGTGCTAGTGGTTTGGACAGGGGGGGGAACACCGGGGAGCTGTTTTTT. This gives the protein CASGLDRGGNTGELFF.